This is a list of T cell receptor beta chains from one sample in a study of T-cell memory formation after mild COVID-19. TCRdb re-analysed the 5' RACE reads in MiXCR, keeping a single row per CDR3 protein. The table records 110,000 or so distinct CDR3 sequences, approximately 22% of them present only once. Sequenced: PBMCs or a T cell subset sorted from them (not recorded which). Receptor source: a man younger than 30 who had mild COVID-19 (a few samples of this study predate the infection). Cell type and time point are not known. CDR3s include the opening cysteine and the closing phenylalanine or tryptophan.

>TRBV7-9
CASREPGQGYEQYF
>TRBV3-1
CASSQPGLAGYTDTQYF
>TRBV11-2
CASKDSGGPRETQYF
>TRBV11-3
CASTPDRETQYF
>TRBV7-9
CASSSGQGDQHQHF
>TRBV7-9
CASSSSSPDTQYF
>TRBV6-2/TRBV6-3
CASRGDTENTEAFF
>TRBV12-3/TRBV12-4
CASSFDSYNQPQHF
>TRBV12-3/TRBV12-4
CASSPRAEAFF
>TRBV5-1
CASSPGTGISYEQYF
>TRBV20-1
CSARDRHYEAFF
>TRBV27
CASSYGGRRPLHF
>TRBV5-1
CASSPGAGGRQETQYF
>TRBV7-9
CASRPTGVLEQFF
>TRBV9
CASSPPNRAGELFF
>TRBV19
CASSRGQGLSYGYTF
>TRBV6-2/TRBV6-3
CASSLSRAYNEQFF
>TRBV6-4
CASSQVAGGLDTQYF
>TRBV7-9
CASSGGGPGAFF
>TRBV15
CATSRKGSGANVLTF
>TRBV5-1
CASSNQGGTRAEAFF
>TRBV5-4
CASSFGTGGGTGELFF
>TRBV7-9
CASSFSSGGTDTQYF
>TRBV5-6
CASSLATGASYLYNEQFF
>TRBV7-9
CASSPHRNGVGEQFF
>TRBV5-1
CASSLAELSGANVLTF
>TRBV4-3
CASSQDPESPLHF
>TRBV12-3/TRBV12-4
CASSFGGFNEQFF
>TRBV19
CASRAGTGGFYEQYF
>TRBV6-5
CASSSVAGGLADTQYF
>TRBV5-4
CASSWRQATDTQYF
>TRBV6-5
CASSHHLNTEAFF
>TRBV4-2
CASSQGVGELFF
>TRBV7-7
CASSLLAGANTGELFF
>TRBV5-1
CASSLLSRGSLNTEAFF
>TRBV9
CASSVRGGTYPGTDTQYF
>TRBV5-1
CASSWGLGASTDTQYF
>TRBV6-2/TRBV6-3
CASSPGGLYGYTF
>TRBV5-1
CASSLGSTEAFF
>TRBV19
CASSIQNTEAFF
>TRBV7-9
CASSPRAGKGEQFF
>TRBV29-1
CSVEGLRDRGRGELFF
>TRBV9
CASSTTEGRTRGYTF
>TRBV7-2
CASSSLANAFTDTQYF
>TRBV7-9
CASSRMFKDSQNTEAFF
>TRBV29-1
CSVEYPMLNTEAFF
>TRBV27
CARSMAVGAEAFF
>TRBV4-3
CASSQEDRAHEQYF
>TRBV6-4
CASSDSFNSPLHF
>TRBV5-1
CASSSAGASTDTQYF
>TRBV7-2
CASRSGATNTGELFF
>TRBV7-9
CASSPAQGGNTEAFF
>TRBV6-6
CASSIPEVRRTEAFF
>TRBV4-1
CASSQDLGGHYNEQFF
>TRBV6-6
CASSYSKGEGTGELFF
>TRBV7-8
CASREAFSNQPQHF
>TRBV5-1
CASSLTSGGYNEQFF
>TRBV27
CASSFRGGQETQYF
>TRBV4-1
CASSQVWQGNTEAFF